In its sample, the clone carrying this T cell receptor (beta chain) was seen many times. This sample is part of a study of neurological immune-mediated disorders. Synthesis of cDNA was performed by 5'RACE using 10-nucleotide random UMIs. TCRdb re-called the 5' RACE reads through MiXCR, storing one row per CDR3 protein. The sample has about 43,000 distinct CDR3 sequences; approximately 11% are singletons. The CDR3 loop spans 13 amino acids. CDR1 and CDR2 from the germline V gene are SEHNR and FQNEAQ (reference sequence). J gave up 0 bases and V 8 bases, and 4 bases lay outside the gene matches. Input material: PBMCs. The sequence derives from a female donor in good health. The chain joins TRBV7-9 to TRBJ2-7; 7 bases align to TRBD1. The CDR3 reads CASRRDSSYEQYF. As DNA, the CDR3 is TGTGCCAGCCGCCGGGACAGCTCCTACGAGCAGTACTTC.